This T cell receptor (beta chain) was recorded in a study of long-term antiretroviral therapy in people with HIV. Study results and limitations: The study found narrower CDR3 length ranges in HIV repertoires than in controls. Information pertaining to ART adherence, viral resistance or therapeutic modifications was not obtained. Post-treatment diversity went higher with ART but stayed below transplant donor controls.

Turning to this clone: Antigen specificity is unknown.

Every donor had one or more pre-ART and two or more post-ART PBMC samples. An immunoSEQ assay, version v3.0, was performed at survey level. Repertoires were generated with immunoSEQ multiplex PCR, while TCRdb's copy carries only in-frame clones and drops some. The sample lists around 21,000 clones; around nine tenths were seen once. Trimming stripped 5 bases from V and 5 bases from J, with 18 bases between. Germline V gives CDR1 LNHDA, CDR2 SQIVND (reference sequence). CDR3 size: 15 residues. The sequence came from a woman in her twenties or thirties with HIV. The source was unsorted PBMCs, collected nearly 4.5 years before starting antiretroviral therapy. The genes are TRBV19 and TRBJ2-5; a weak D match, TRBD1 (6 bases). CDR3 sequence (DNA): TGTGCCAGTAGTTCGGCGGACAGAGTCAGGGAGACCCAGTACTTC. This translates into CASSSADRVRETQYF.